These T cell receptor beta chains were read from a single sample in a study of blood T cell repertoires in COVID-19. Data came from immunoSEQ multiplex PCR; TCRdb stores just in-frame clones and leaves some out. This table holds more than 85,000 clones, roughly 85% found once. Material for sequencing was peripheral blood. The receptors stem from a man aged 50-59 years with active COVID-19. Each CDR3 is given with its conserved first and last residue. Clone size appears in some rows only: once, few, many, or a class for an expanded clone.

cdr3_aa clone_size j_call v_call
CASSVVGFGTDTQYF . TRBJ2-3 TRBV9
CASSVSRMDTQYF . TRBJ2-3 TRBV12-3/TRBV12-4
CASSSDRVRAFF . TRBJ1-1 TRBV7-2
CASSRAGMNTGELFF . TRBJ2-2 TRBV25-1
CASNRGHDDSPLHF . TRBJ1-6 TRBV6-5
CASSTSGGLPYEQYF once TRBJ2-7 TRBV5-1
CAWSPGGGLGRYGYTF once TRBJ1-2 TRBV30
CASSLRRAPGEQYF . TRBJ2-7 TRBV5-1
CASSRSPRGTGSTNEKLFF . TRBJ1-4 TRBV27
CAISAPWEGGVADTQYF once TRBJ2-3 TRBV10-3
CASSLTVGETQYF . TRBJ2-5 TRBV5-1
CASSFFTVNTEAFF once TRBJ1-1 TRBV5-4
CASSKGLAVYNEQFF . TRBJ2-1 TRBV19
CASSSDRGSGNTEAFF . TRBJ1-1 TRBV2
CASSLKSGGSYNEQFF . TRBJ2-1 TRBV5-4
CASSYQLLREQYF . TRBJ2-7 TRBV5-5
CASSPLAGGPREQFF . TRBJ2-1 TRBV3-1/TRBV3-2
CASSDPPSRPFGGELFF once TRBJ2-2 TRBV9
CASSSRGQTFEAFF . TRBJ1-1 TRBV5-1
CASSQAGQGQPQHF once TRBJ1-5 TRBV3-1/TRBV3-2
CAWSVMRQRAFF few TRBJ1-1 TRBV30
CASSSSGTVHGGYTF . TRBJ1-2 TRBV4-3
CASSPNESEGYTF once TRBJ1-2 TRBV18
CASSPRGGGNTIYF . TRBJ1-3 TRBV27
CASSLAPDSAQTQYF . TRBJ2-5 TRBV5-5
CASRVGAAGNTIYF many TRBJ1-3 TRBV2
CASTGGGEQYF . TRBJ2-7 TRBV10-3
CASSWTGGNEQFF . TRBJ2-1 TRBV12-3/TRBV12-4
CASSDGLAREFF . TRBJ2-1 TRBV2
CASQKAGYGYTF . TRBJ1-2 TRBV6-6
CATAPPVSTDTQYF once TRBJ2-3 TRBV9